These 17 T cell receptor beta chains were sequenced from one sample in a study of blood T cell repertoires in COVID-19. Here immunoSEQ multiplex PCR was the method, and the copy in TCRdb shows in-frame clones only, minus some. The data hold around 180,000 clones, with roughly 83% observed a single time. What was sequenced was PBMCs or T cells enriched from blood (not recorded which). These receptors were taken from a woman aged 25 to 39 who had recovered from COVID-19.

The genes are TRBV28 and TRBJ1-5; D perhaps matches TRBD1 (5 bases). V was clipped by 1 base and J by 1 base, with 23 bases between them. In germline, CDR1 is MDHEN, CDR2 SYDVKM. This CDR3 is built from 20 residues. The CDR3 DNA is TGTGCCAGCAGTTTATACGGGGCCCCCGGGCAGGGACTGAGCAATCAGCCCCAGCATTTT. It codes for CASSLYGAPGQGLSNQPQHF. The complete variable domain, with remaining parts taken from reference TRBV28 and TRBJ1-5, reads DVKVTQSSRYLVKRTGEKVFLECVQDMDHENMFWYRQDPGLGLRLIYFSYDVKMKEKGDIPEGYSVSREKKERFSLILESASTNQTSMYLCASSLYGAPGQGLSNQPQHFGDGTRLSIL.

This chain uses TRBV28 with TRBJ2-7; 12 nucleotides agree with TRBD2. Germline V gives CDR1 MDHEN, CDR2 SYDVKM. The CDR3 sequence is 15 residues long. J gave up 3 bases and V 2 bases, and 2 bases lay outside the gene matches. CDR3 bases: TGTGCCAGCAGTTTAGGGACTAGCGGGCTCTACGAGCAGTACTTC. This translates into CASSLGTSGLYEQYF.

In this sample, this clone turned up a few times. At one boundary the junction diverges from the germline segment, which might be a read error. CDR3 amino acids: CASSVGFRDRPSF. The CDR3 bases are TGCGCCAGCAGCGTTGGGTTTCGGGACAGGCCCTCTTTT. This sequence joins TRBV5-1 and TRBJ1-4; 8 nucleotides line up with TRBD1. The CDR3 is made up of 13 amino acids. Germline-derived CDR1 and CDR2 are SGHRS and YFSETQ.

The chain's CDR3 is CASTGDNGGYTF. The DNA of the CDR3 is TGTGCCAGCACCGGGGACAACGGGGGCTACACCTTC. J is TRBJ1-2 and V is TRBV25-1, with TRBD1 as a possible D gene (6 bases). Looked up from germline, CDR1 is MGHDK and CDR2 is SYGVNS. V was pared by 7 bases and J by 8 bases, with 14 bases between. This CDR3 has 12 residues.

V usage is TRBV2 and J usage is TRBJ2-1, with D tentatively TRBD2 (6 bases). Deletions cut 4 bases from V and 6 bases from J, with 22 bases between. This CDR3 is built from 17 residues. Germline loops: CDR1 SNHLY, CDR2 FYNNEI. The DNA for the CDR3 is TGTGCCAGCAGTGGAATGACCGGGACTGAGAAAGTCAATGAGCAGTTCTTC. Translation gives CASSGMTGTEKVNEQFF.

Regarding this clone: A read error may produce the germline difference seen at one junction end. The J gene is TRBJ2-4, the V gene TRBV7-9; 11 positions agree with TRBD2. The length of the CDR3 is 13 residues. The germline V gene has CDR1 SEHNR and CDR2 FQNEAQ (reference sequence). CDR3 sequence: CASSPTRTSGWDF. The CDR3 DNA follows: TGTGCCAGCAGCCCAACCAGGACTAGCGGGTGGGACTTC.

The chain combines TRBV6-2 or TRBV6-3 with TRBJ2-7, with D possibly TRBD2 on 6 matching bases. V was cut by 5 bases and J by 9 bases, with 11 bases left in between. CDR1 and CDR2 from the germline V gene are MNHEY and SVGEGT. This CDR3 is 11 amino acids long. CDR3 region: CASSTGEVQYF. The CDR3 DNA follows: TGTGCCAGCAGTACTGGGGAGGTGCAGTACTTC.

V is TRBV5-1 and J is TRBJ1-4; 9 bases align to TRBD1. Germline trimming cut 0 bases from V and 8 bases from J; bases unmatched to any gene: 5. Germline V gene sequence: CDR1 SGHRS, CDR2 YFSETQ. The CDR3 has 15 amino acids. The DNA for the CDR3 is TGCGCCAGCAGCTTGGGGGACAGGGCTGGAGAAAAACTGTTTTTT. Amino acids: CASSLGDRAGEKLFF.

The CDR3 here is CATSDFTGQAFF. DNA of the CDR3: TGTGCCACCAGTGATTTCACAGGGCAAGCTTTCTTT. This chain connects TRBV24-1 to TRBJ1-1, with a weak D call TRBD1 (6 bases). Germline V CDR1 and CDR2: KGHDR, SFDVKD. Trimming stripped 1 base from V and 9 bases from J, with 8 bases between. This CDR3 spans 12 amino acids.

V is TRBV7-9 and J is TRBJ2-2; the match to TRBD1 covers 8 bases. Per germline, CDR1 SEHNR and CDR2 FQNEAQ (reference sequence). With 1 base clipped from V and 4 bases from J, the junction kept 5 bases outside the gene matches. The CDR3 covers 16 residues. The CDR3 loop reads CASSLGQGASTGELFF. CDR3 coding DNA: TGTGCCAGCAGCTTAGGCCAGGGGGCAAGCACCGGGGAGCTGTTTTTT.

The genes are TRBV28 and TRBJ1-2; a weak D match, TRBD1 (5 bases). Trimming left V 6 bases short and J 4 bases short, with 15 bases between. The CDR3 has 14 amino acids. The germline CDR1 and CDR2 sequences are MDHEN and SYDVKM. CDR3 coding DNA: TGTGCCAGCAGACCCAGGGAACAGAGCTATGGCTACACCTTC. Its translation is CASRPREQSYGYTF.

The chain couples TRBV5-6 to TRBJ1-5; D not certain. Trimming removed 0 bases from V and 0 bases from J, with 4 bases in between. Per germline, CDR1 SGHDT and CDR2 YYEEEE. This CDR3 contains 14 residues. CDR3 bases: TGTGCCAGCAGCTTGGCCAATAGCAATCAGCCCCAGCATTTT. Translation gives CASSLANSNQPQHF.

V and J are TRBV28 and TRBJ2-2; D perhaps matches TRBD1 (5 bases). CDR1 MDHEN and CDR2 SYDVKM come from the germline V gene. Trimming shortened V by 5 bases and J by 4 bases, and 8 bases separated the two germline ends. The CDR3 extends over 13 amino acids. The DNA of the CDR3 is TGTGCCAGCAGTCCCCAGGGCACCGGGGAGCTGTTTTTT. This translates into CASSPQGTGELFF.

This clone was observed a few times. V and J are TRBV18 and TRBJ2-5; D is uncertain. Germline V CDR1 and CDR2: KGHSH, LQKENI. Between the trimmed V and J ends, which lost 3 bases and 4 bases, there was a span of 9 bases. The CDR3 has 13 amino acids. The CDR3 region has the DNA TGTGCCAGCTCACCCACTTTTGGAGAGACCCAGTACTTC. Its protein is CASSPTFGETQYF. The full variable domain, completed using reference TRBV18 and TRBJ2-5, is NAGVMQNPRHLVRRRGQEARLRCSPMKGHSHVYWYRQLPEEGLKFMVYLQKENIIDESGMPKERFSAEFPKEGPSILRIQQVVRGDSAAYFCASSPTFGETQYFGPGTRLLVL.

The CDR3 nucleotides are TGTGCCAGCAGTGAATCGGGGGACAGCTCCTACGAGCAGTACTTC. Protein: CASSESGDSSYEQYF. The rearrangement links TRBV6-1 to TRBJ2-7; D perhaps matches TRBD1 (7 bases). This CDR3 has 15 amino acids. Trimming cost V 2 bases and J 0 bases, with 11 bases left between them. Germline CDR1 and CDR2: MNHNS and SASEGT.

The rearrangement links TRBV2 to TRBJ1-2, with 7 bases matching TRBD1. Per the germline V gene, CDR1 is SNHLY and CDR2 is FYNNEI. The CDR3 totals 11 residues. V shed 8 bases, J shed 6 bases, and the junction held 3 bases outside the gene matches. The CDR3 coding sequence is TGTGCCAGCGGGGGACAGAATGGCTACACCTTC. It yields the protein CASGGQNGYTF.

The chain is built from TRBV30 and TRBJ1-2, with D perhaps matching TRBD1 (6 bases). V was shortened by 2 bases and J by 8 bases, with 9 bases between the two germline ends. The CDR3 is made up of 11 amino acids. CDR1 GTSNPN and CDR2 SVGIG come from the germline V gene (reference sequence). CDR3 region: CAWSPGVGYTF. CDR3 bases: TGTGCCTGGAGTCCAGGGGTCGGCTACACCTTC.